This is a list of T cell receptor beta chains from one sample in a study of blood T cells in healthy people across ages. MiXCR was run by TCRdb on the 5' RACE reads, yielding one entry per CDR3 protein. The table records 1.8 million or so distinct CDR3 sequences, around 40% of them present only once. The sequenced material came from blood. These receptors all come from a human donor in good health. The CDR3 runs from the conserved cysteine through the conserved F or W. Fields, in order: V gene, clone size, J gene, D gene, CDR3 protein, CDR3 DNA. A D gene is named only where the DNA matches it firmly. Some rows have no size entry. The others give once, few or many, or a class for an expanded clone.

TRBV7-2	NA	TRBJ1-4	NA	CASSLAGGLNEKLFF	TGTGCCAGCAGCTTAGCTGGGGGGCTTAATGAAAAACTGTTTTTT
TRBV12-3/TRBV12-4	few	TRBJ2-7	NA	CASGTHSYEQYF	TGTGCCAGCGGGACACACTCCTACGAGCAGTACTTC
TRBV4-1	few	TRBJ1-5	NA	CASSQEWRLNQPQHF	TGCGCCAGCAGCCAAGAATGGAGACTTAATCAGCCCCAGCATTTT
TRBV20-1	NA	TRBJ1-2	NA	CSARTGYNNYGYTF	TGCAGTGCTAGAACAGGATACAATAACTATGGCTACACCTTC
TRBV20-1	NA	TRBJ2-3	NA	CSARVPGTDTQYF	TGCAGTGCTAGGGTCCCAGGGACAGATACGCAGTATTTT
TRBV25-1	many	TRBJ2-1	NA	CASSELSWGTYNEQFF	TGTGCCAGCAGTGAATTAAGCTGGGGGACCTACAATGAGCAGTTCTTC
TRBV10-3	NA	TRBJ2-7	NA	CAISFSLQGDGFEQYF	TGTGCCATCAGTTTTTCACTACAGGGAGATGGCTTCGAGCAGTACTTC
TRBV4-3	few	TRBJ1-1	NA	CASSQVALGPGEAFF	TGCGCCAGCAGCCAAGTGGCCTTAGGTCCGGGTGAAGCTTTCTTT
TRBV7-9	NA	TRBJ2-4	TRBD1	CASSLTGKADIQYF	TGTGCCAGCAGCTTGACAGGGAAGGCGGACATTCAGTACTTC
TRBV4-1	many	TRBJ2-7	TRBD1	CASSQDQWGTGILNEQYF	TGCGCCAGCAGCCAAGATCAATGGGGGACAGGGATATTGAACGAGCAGTACTTC
TRBV15	NA	TRBJ2-3	NA	CATSRGLSTDTQYF	TGTGCCACCAGCAGGGGACTTAGCACAGATACGCAGTATTTT
TRBV7-7	NA	TRBJ2-6	NA	CASSWNSGANVLTF	TGTGCTAGCAGCTGGAACTCTGGGGCCAACGTCCTGACTTTC
TRBV29-1	many	TRBJ2-1	NA	CSVLRGIGEDEQFF	TGCAGCGTTTTGAGAGGGATAGGTGAGGATGAGCAGTTCTTC
TRBV20-1	NA	TRBJ2-5	TRBD1	CSARQTWTGVGETQYF	TGCAGTGCTCGGCAGACCTGGACAGGGGTCGGAGAGACCCAGTACTTC
TRBV6-2/TRBV6-3	NA	TRBJ1-5	TRBD1	CASSLGTDYQPQHF	TGTGCCAGCAGTCTTGGGACAGATTACCAGCCCCAGCATTTT
TRBV5-6	few	TRBJ1-1	TRBD1	CASSPGTGWGNTEAFF	TGTGCCAGCAGCCCCGGGACAGGGTGGGGGAACACTGAAGCTTTCTTT
TRBV11-2	NA	TRBJ2-1	NA	CASSLEYGTNKANEQFF	TGTGCCAGCAGCTTAGAATATGGGACAAATAAAGCAAATGAGCAGTTCTTC
TRBV4-3	NA	TRBJ2-5	NA	CASSQSRGAEGGTQYF	TGCGCCAGCAGCCAGAGTCGAGGGGCTGAGGGGGGGACCCAGTACTTC
TRBV16	NA	TRBJ2-1	TRBD2	CASSQSGGVQFF	TGTGCCAGCAGCCAATCGGGAGGGGTGCAGTTCTTC
TRBV12-3/TRBV12-4	NA	TRBJ2-3	NA	CASSLADSIGDTQYF	TGTGCCAGCAGTTTAGCGGATTCAATTGGAGATACGCAGTATTTT
TRBV13	NA	TRBJ2-5	NA	CASSEGNAPETQYF	TGTGCCAGCAGCGAAGGAAACGCCCCTGAGACCCAGTACTTC
TRBV10-3	NA	TRBJ2-4	NA	CAIRIPESNIQYF	TGTGCCATCAGAATACCGGAGAGTAACATTCAGTACTTC
TRBV4-2	NA	TRBJ2-5	NA	CASSHTLGLRKGEETQYF	TGTGCCAGCAGCCATACGCTCGGCCTCCGTAAGGGGGAAGAGACCCAGTACTTC
TRBV10-3	NA	TRBJ1-5	NA	CAIRDGDDQPQHF	TGTGCCATCAGAGACGGGGATGATCAGCCCCAGCATTTT
TRBV29-1	NA	TRBJ1-1	NA	CSAVTYHLNTEAFF	TGCAGCGCCGTAACCTACCACTTGAACACTGAAGCTTTCTTT
TRBV6-1	NA	TRBJ2-3	TRBD1	CASLRDRVSDTQYF	TGTGCCAGCCTCCGGGACAGGGTGTCCGATACGCAGTATTTT
TRBV20-1	NA	TRBJ2-7	NA	CSARDRIVYEQYF	TGCAGTGCTAGAGATCGAATAGTCTACGAGCAGTACTTC
TRBV7-2	few	TRBJ1-2	NA	CASSLGGVGPIGYTF	TGTGCCAGCAGCTTAGGGGGCGTGGGTCCTATTGGCTACACCTTC
TRBV4-1	NA	TRBJ2-5	TRBD2	CASSQDMASGTSATYF	TGCGCCAGCAGCCAAGATATGGCCTCGGGGACTAGCGCCACGTACTTC
TRBV24-1	NA	TRBJ2-3	NA	CATSDLETDTQYF	TGTGCCACCAGTGACCTAGAGACAGATACGCAGTATTTT
TRBV29-1	NA	TRBJ1-2	NA	CSVARLLTGPGGGYTF	TGCAGCGTTGCCCGACTCTTGACGGGGCCCGGCGGGGGCTACACCTTC
TRBV11-2	NA	TRBJ2-1	NA	CASSLQRGNYNEQFF	TGTGCCAGCAGCTTACAACGGGGGAACTACAATGAGCAGTTCTTC
TRBV4-3	few	TRBJ1-2	NA	CASSQDRGGGNYGYTF	TGCGCCAGCAGCCAAGATCGCGGCGGGGGTAACTATGGCTACACCTTC
TRBV5-1	NA	TRBJ2-7	TRBD1	CASSLLQGIEQYF	TGCGCCAGCAGCTTGCTACAGGGGATCGAGCAGTACTTC
TRBV30	NA	TRBJ2-1	NA	CAWPQRFVGSISYNEQFF	TGTGCCTGGCCACAGAGGTTCGTAGGAAGCATATCTTACAATGAGCAGTTCTTC
TRBV20-1	NA	TRBJ2-7	NA	CSAPVDGSYEQYF	TGCAGTGCTCCGGTGGACGGTTCCTACGAGCAGTACTTC